This is a list of T cell receptor beta chains from one sample in a study of T cells in Graves' hyperthyroidism and ophthalmopathy. TCRdb re-called the multiplex PCR reads with MiXCR, one entry per CDR3 protein. The sample holds 300,000 or so distinct CDR3 sequences, roughly 15% seen once. Input material: blood. The origin of the receptors is a man aged 25 to 40 with Graves' hyperthyroidism. Both conserved end residues are part of each CDR3. Each record gives: V gene, J gene, D gene, clone size, CDR3 DNA, CDR3 protein. A D gene is named only where the DNA matches it firmly. Only some rows state a clone size, as once, few, many or a class for expanded clones.

>TRBV27|TRBJ1-2|-|few
TGTGCCAGTACCGGCAGTTCAGGGGGCTACACCTTC
CASTGSSGGYTF
>TRBV13|TRBJ2-7|TRBD1|few
TGTGCCAGCAGCAGAGGGGAGACAGGGGGAGACCTTTACGAGCAGTACTTC
CASSRGETGGDLYEQYF
>TRBV2|TRBJ2-5|-|-
TGTGCCAGCAGAGGGTTGGTTAGAGAAGAGACCCAGTACTTC
CASRGLVREETQYF
>TRBV10-1|TRBJ2-7|-|many
TGCGCCAGCAGTGAAGGGGGTCGCCCCTACGAGCAGTACTTC
CASSEGGRPYEQYF
>TRBV12-5|TRBJ1-1|-|-
TGTGCTAGTGGTTTTGCAGGGACCCCTGAAGCTTTCTTT
CASGFAGTPEAFF
>TRBV7-9|TRBJ2-2|-|-
TGTGCCAGCAGCTTTGCGGGCGGGGAGCTGTTTTTT
CASSFAGGELFF
>TRBV7-8|TRBJ2-1|-|few
TGTGCCAGCAGCTTAGTGAGGAGCCGGGGAGGTGAGCAGTTCTTC
CASSLVRSRGGEQFF
>TRBV5-1|TRBJ2-7|TRBD1|-
TGCGCCAGCAGCCATGAGTGGGAGACAGGGCGTGTCGAGCAGTACTTC
CASSHEWETGRVEQYF
>TRBV7-9|TRBJ1-4|-|many
TGTGCCAGCAGCTTAACAGGTCGGGGGGCTAATGAAAAACTGTTTTTT
CASSLTGRGANEKLFF
>TRBV20-1|TRBJ1-1|-|many
TGCAGTGCTAGAGGGGGTACGAGACACGCTGAAGCTTTCTTT
CSARGGTRHAEAFF
>TRBV29-1|TRBJ2-1|-|-
TGCAGCGTTTCGCCACTAGTAAGGGACAATGAGCAGTTCTTC
CSVSPLVRDNEQFF
>TRBV6-1|TRBJ2-5|-|-
TGTGCCAGCAGCCCCCGAGAGGGGATGGGAGAGACCCAGTACTTC
CASSPREGMGETQYF
>TRBV20-1|TRBJ2-1|TRBD2|many
TGCAGTGCCCGCGGGAGCACTGAGCAGTTCTTC
CSARGSTEQFF
>TRBV19|TRBJ1-6|TRBD1|few
TGTGCCAGTAGTATCTGGACAGGGTCGAATTCACCCCTCCACTTT
CASSIWTGSNSPLHF
>TRBV11-3|TRBJ2-1|-|many
TGTGCCAGCAGCTTAGGGGGAGGGGGGCAACAGTTCTTC
CASSLGGGGQQFF
>TRBV20-1|TRBJ2-3|-|many
TGCAGTGCTAGTGCGGCTGATCGCACAGATACGCAGTATTTT
CSASAADRTDTQYF
>TRBV5-1|TRBJ2-7|-|many
TGCGCCAGCAGCTTGACCTCCAGAGGATCCGAGCAGTACTTC
CASSLTSRGSEQYF
>TRBV19|TRBJ2-7|-|few
TGTGCCAGTAGTCACCTGGGGGGAGGAGCCTACGAGCAGTACTTC
CASSHLGGGAYEQYF
>TRBV4-2|TRBJ2-2|TRBD2|-
TGTGCCAGCAGCCAGTCACTGACTAGCGGGAGGGTAGACACCGGGGAGCTGTTTTTT
CASSQSLTSGRVDTGELFF
>TRBV4-1|TRBJ2-1|-|few
TGCGCCAGCAGCTCTCCTCAGGCAGGGTTGAATGAGCAGTTCTTC
CASSSPQAGLNEQFF
>TRBV6-6|TRBJ2-5|-|many
TGTGCCAGCAGTTACTCGGCAGGAGAGACCCAGTACTTC
CASSYSAGETQYF
>TRBV6-1|TRBJ2-1|TRBD2|many
TGTGCCAGCCGGGGGGGTAATGAGCAGTTCTTC
CASRGGNEQFF
>TRBV3-1|TRBJ1-1|-|many
TGTGCCAGCAGCCAACCCCCGAACACTGAAGCTTTCTTT
CASSQPPNTEAFF
>TRBV20-1|TRBJ2-7|TRBD2|many
TGCAGTGCTAGGTCCTGGGCGGCGGGAGGGGCCGAGCAGTACTTC
CSARSWAAGGAEQYF
>TRBV7-2|TRBJ2-5|-|many
TGTGCCAGCAGTCCTGGCAGGGGTTGGACAGAGACCCAGTACTTC
CASSPGRGWTETQYF
>TRBV20-1|TRBJ2-5|-|few
TGCAGTGCTCCTGGACGGACACAAGAGACCCAGTACTTC
CSAPGRTQETQYF
>TRBV5-1|TRBJ2-1|TRBD2|many
TGCGCCAGCAGCTCTACTAGCGGGAGGTCCAATGAGCAGTTCTTC
CASSSTSGRSNEQFF
>TRBV4-1|TRBJ2-2|-|few
TGCGCCAGCAGCCAAGTTGAGGGCCGAACCGGGGAGCTGTTTTTT
CASSQVEGRTGELFF
>TRBV7-2|TRBJ1-1|-|many
TGTGCCAGCAGGTCCGGGACTGTGGCTTTCTTT
CASRSGTVAFF
>TRBV27|TRBJ1-5|-|-
TGTGCCAGCAGTTTATTAGGGCCTCTTAGCAATCAGCCCCAGCATTTT
CASSLLGPLSNQPQHF
>TRBV20-1|TRBJ1-1|-|-
TGCAGTGCTAGAGATCGTCGCAGGGGCGACACTGAAGCTTTCTTT
CSARDRRRGDTEAFF
>TRBV12-3/TRBV12-4|TRBJ2-7|TRBD2|many
TGTGCCACCGCGGCTAGCCGGGAGGACGAGCAGTACTTC
CATAASREDEQYF
>TRBV12-3/TRBV12-4|TRBJ2-3|TRBD2|many
TGTGCCAGCACCCTAGCGGGAGTGAGGACAGATACGCAGTATTTT
CASTLAGVRTDTQYF
>TRBV5-1|TRBJ2-2|-|many
TGCGCCAGCAGCCTCCGGACTGGGAGAACCGGGGAGCTGTTTTTT
CASSLRTGRTGELFF
>TRBV19|TRBJ2-7|TRBD1|-
TGTGCCAGTAGTCTGGACAGGGGGCTCGAGCAGTACTTC
CASSLDRGLEQYF
>TRBV9|TRBJ2-5|-|few
TGTGCCAGCAGCGTCGGCCAGTGGGACGGGGGAGAGACCCAGTACTTC
CASSVGQWDGGETQYF
>TRBV7-9|TRBJ2-5|-|few
TGTGCCAGCAGCTTTAGGTTCGGCGAGACCCAGTACTTC
CASSFRFGETQYF
>TRBV9|TRBJ1-1|-|-
TGTGCCAGCAGCCCTCGACCCTCCGGGAACACTGAAGCTTTCTTT
CASSPRPSGNTEAFF
>TRBV30|TRBJ1-4|-|many
TGTGCCTGGAGTAGGGAATTTAATGAAAAACTGTTTTTT
CAWSREFNEKLFF
>TRBV27|TRBJ2-1|-|-
TGTGCCAGCAGCGAGTTAGAGGGGTCCTGGGACAATGAGCAGTTCTTC
CASSELEGSWDNEQFF
>TRBV10-1|TRBJ2-1|-|-
TGCGCCAGCAGTGAAGCACCAGGGAGCAATGAGCAGTTCTTC
CASSEAPGSNEQFF
>TRBV7-8|TRBJ1-5|TRBD1|few
TGTGCCAGCACAGGGGGGGGGGGGGGGAGCAATCAGCCCCAGCATTTT
CASTGGGGGSNQPQHF
>TRBV12-3/TRBV12-4|TRBJ1-6|-|-
TGTGCCAGCAGTTTTATTTTCACCCGTGAGACCCTCCACTTT
CASSFIFTRETLHF
>TRBV28|TRBJ2-5|-|many
TGTGCCAGCAGTTTATCCGGGCCTCAAGAGACCCAGTACTTC
CASSLSGPQETQYF
>TRBV19|TRBJ1-5|-|few
TGTGCCAGCGCAAAGGGCGGAAGCAATCAGCCCCAGCATTTT
CASAKGGSNQPQHF
>TRBV20-1|TRBJ2-3|TRBD2|many
TGCAGTGCAGCGGGGAGCACAGATACGCAGTATTTT
CSAAGSTDTQYF
>TRBV7-9|TRBJ2-5|TRBD1|-
TGTGCCAGCAGCTCGGTCAGGGGGCAAGAGACCCAGTACTTC
CASSSVRGQETQYF
>TRBV5-1|TRBJ2-5|-|many
TGCGCCAGCAGTCCGTCCAGTCCAGAAGAGACCCAGTACTTC
CASSPSSPEETQYF
>TRBV7-9|TRBJ1-2|TRBD1|-
TGTGCCAGCAGCTTAGCTCGGGGACAGTATGGCTACACCTTC
CASSLARGQYGYTF
>TRBV24-1|TRBJ2-6|TRBD1|many
TGTGCCACCAGTGATCCCGGGACAGCTGGGGCCAACGTCCTGACTTTC
CATSDPGTAGANVLTF
>TRBV27|TRBJ1-3|-|-
TGTGCCAGCAGCGCGGCCCACTCTGGAAACACCATATATTTT
CASSAAHSGNTIYF
>TRBV11-2|TRBJ2-1|TRBD1|-
TGTGCCAGCAGCTTAGCGGGACAGGGGACTTTCAATGAGCAGTTCTTC
CASSLAGQGTFNEQFF
>TRBV19|TRBJ2-5|TRBD2|-
TGTGCCAGTAGTATCGCCCCCTACTCTAGCGGGAGAGCGTGGGAGACCCAGTACTTC
CASSIAPYSSGRAWETQYF
>TRBV11-2|TRBJ2-3|-|many
TGTGCCAGCAGCCTGAATTGGGGGGACACAGATACGCAGTATTTT
CASSLNWGDTDTQYF
>TRBV5-6|TRBJ2-7|TRBD1|few
TGTGCCAGCAGCCAAGCAGGGGGCGAGCAGTACTTC
CASSQAGGEQYF
>TRBV30|TRBJ2-1|TRBD2|many
TGTGCCTGGAGTAGCGGGAGTGGGAATGAGCAGTTCTTC
CAWSSGSGNEQFF
>TRBV20-1|TRBJ2-7|TRBD1|-
TGCAGTGCCGTACGACAGGGGGCGCGCGAGCAGTACTTC
CSAVRQGAREQYF
>TRBV28|TRBJ2-6|-|-
TGTGCCAGCAGTTTTTCCACAGGCTCTGGGGCCAACGTCCTGACTTTC
CASSFSTGSGANVLTF
>TRBV5-1|TRBJ2-3|-|many
TGCGCCAGCAGCTACCCGGGATCGCCATCCACAGATACGCAGTATTTT
CASSYPGSPSTDTQYF
>TRBV7-2|TRBJ1-5|-|-
TGTGCCAGCAGCGCCCTAGGAGATGCTCAGCCCCAGCATTTT
CASSALGDAQPQHF